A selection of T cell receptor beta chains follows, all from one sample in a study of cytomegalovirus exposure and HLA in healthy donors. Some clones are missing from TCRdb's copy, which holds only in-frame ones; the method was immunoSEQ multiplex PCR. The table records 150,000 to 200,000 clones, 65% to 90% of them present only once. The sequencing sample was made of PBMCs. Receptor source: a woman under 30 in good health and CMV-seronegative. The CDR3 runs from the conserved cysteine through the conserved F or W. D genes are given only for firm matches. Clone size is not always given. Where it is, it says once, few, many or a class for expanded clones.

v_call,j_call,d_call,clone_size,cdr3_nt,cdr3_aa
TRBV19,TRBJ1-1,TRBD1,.,TGTGCCAGTAGTACGGGACAGGGGGCCGCTGAAGCTTTCTTT,CASSTGQGAAEAFF
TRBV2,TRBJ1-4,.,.,TGTGCCAGCAGGACGGGGTGGGGAGGAGCCGAAAAACTGTTTTTT,CASRTGWGGAEKLFF
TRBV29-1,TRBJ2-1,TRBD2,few,TGCAGCGTTGAGTTTGGTCGGGAGGTTGGGGCCAATGAGCAGTTCTTC,CSVEFGREVGANEQFF
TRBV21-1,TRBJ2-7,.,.,TGTGCCAGCAGCAAAGTTCGGGGGACCTACGAGCAGTACTTC,CASSKVRGTYEQYF
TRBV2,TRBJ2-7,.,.,TGTGCCAGCAGTGACCCACAGGACTACTACGAGCAGTACTTC,CASSDPQDYYEQYF
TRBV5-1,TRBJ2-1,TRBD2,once,TGCGCCAGCAGCCCCGGACTAGCCCCCTACAATGAGCAGTTCTTC,CASSPGLAPYNEQFF
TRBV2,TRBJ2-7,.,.,TGTGCCAGCAGTGAATACAGCAATTATTCCTACGAGCAGTACTTC,CASSEYSNYSYEQYF
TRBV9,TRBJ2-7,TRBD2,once,TGTGCCAGCAGCGCCGGGGGGACCCCCTCCTACGAGCAGTACTTC,CASSAGGTPSYEQYF
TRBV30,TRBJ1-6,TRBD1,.,TGTGCCTGGAGCGTACAGGGGAGGCTCCACTTT,CAWSVQGRLHF
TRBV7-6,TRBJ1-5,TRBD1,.,TGTGCCAGCAGCTTGCTACAGGGGGATAGCAATCAGCCCCAGCATTTT,CASSLLQGDSNQPQHF
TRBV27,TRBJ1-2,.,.,TGTGCCAGCAGTTTCTCAACGGGGATTGGCTACACCTTC,CASSFSTGIGYTF
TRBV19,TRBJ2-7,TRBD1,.,TGTGCCAGTAGTGTCTGGACAGGCTTGGACTACGAGCAGTACTTC,CASSVWTGLDYEQYF
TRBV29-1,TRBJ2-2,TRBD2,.,TGCAGCGTAGCGGGCGTTTGGGGACTAGCGGCGAACACCGGGGAGCTGTTTTTT,CSVAGVWGLAANTGELFF
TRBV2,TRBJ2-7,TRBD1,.,TGTGCCAGCAGTGAAACAGGGGGCGGCGAGCAGTACTTC,CASSETGGGEQYF
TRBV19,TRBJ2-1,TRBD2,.,TGTGCCAGTAGTTTAGCGGGGGGCTACAATGAGCAGTTCTTC,CASSLAGGYNEQFF
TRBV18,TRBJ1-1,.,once,TGTGCCAGCTCACCCGTCCTGGGGGGGGTAGACACTGAAGCTTTCTTT,CASSPVLGGVDTEAFF
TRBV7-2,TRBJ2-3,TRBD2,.,TGTGCCAGCAGCCACCTGACTAGCGGGAGCGCAGATACGCAGTATTTT,CASSHLTSGSADTQYF
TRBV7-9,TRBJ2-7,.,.,TGTGCCAGCAGCTTAGGCTCAGGGGAGCAGTACTTC,CASSLGSGEQYF
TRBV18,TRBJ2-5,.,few,TGTGCCAGCTCACCGTCAGGGGCCCAAGAGACCCAGTACTTC,CASSPSGAQETQYF
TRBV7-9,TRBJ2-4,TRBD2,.,TGTGCCAGCAGCGCCGGGGGGGGGTTGCTAGCCAAAAACATTCAGTACTTC,CASSAGGGLLAKNIQYF
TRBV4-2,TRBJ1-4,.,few,TGTGCCAGCAGTCGTCCCTCAGGCCGAACCGATGAAAAACTGTTTTTT,CASSRPSGRTDEKLFF
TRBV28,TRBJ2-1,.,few,TGTGCCAGCAGACCCCCTCCTGACTACCCAGAGCAGTTCTTC,CASRPPPDYPEQFF
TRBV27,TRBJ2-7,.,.,TGTGCCAGCAGTTTCTCTAGCTCCTACGAGCAGTACTTC,CASSFSSSYEQYF
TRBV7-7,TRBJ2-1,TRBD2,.,TGTGCTAGCAGCGCCTCTAGCGGGTATGAGCAGTTCTTC,CASSASSGYEQFF
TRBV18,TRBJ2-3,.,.,TGTGCCAGCTCACCGGCGGGGAGCACAGATACCCAGTATTTT,CASSPAGSTDTQYF
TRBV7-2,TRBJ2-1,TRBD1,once,TGTGCCAGCAGCTTCGCTTTACCGGGACAGTCCAGCTGGTTCTTC,CASSFALPGQSSWFF
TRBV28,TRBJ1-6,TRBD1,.,TGTGCCAGCAGTCCAGGACAGGGAAATTTACCCCTCCACTTT,CASSPGQGNLPLHF
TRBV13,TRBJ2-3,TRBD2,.,TGTGCCAGCAGCGTGACTAGCGGGGCCACAGATACGCAGTATTTT,CASSVTSGATDTQYF
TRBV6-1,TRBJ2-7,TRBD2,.,TGTGCCAGCAGCAGCGGCGGGACTAGCGTAGGCGAGCAGTACTTC,CASSSGGTSVGEQYF
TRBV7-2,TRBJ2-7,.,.,TGTGCCAGCAGCTTAGTCGGTAGCGGCCTCTCCTACGAGCAGTACTTC,CASSLVGSGLSYEQYF
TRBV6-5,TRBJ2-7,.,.,TGTGCCAGCAGCCTGACTAGGTCGTTCCACGAGCAGTACTTC,CASSLTRSFHEQYF
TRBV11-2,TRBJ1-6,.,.,TGTGCCAGCAGCTTAGGGGGCAGATATAATTCACCCCTCCACTTT,CASSLGGRYNSPLHF
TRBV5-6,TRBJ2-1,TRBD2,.,TGTGCCAGCAGCCTAGGCCTAAGGACTAGCTCGAACAATGAGCAGTTCTTC,CASSLGLRTSSNNEQFF
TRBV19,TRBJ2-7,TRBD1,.,TGTGCCAGTAGCCGACAGGGAAGAGAAGGCTACGAGCAGTACTTC,CASSRQGREGYEQYF
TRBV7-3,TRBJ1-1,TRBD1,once,TGTGCCAGCAGCGGGGGACAGGGACGGGGGGACACTGAAGCTTTCTTT,CASSGGQGRGDTEAFF
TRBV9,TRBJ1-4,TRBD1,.,TGTGCCAACAGCGAACAGGGGGGGCCTAATGAAAAACTGTTTTTT,CANSEQGGPNEKLFF
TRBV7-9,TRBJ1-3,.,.,TGTGCCAGCAGCTTAGGAGACAGCTACTCTGGAAACACCATATATTTT,CASSLGDSYSGNTIYF
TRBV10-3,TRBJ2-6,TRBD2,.,TGTGCCTCGACTAGCGGCTCTGGGGCCAACGTCCTGACTTTC,CASTSGSGANVLTF
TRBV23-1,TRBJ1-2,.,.,TGCGCCAGCAGTCAATCTTCGGAGGGGTGGGCCCTCTATGGCTACACCTTC,CASSQSSEGWALYGYTF
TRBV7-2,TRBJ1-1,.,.,TGTGCCTCCAGGGCAGTACGTTACTTTGAAGCTTTCTTT,CASRAVRYFEAFF
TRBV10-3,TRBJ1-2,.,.,TGTGCCATCAGCCCAGGACTCGCGGGCTACACCTTC,CAISPGLAGYTF
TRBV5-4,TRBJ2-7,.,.,TGTGCCAGCAGCTCTCTGCGGACCTACGAGCAGTACTTC,CASSSLRTYEQYF
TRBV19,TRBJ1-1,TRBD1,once,TGTGCCACCTACGGTGAGGACAGGGAGAACACTGAAGCTTTCTTT,CATYGEDRENTEAFF
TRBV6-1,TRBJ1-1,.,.,TGTGCCATCCGACTAGGGACGAACACTGAAGCTTTCTTT,CAIRLGTNTEAFF
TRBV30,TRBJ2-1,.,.,TGTGCCTGGAGCGACATACCCCGAGATGAGCAGTTCTTC,CAWSDIPRDEQFF
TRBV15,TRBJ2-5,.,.,TGTGCCACCAGCAGACAGGGGCCGGGAGAGACCCAGTACTTC,CATSRQGPGETQYF
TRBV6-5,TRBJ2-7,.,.,TGTGCCAGCTCACGGGGGTCCTACGAGCAGTACTTC,CASSRGSYEQYF
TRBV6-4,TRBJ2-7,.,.,TGTGCCAGCAGTCGGGGGTACGAGCAGTACTTC,CASSRGYEQYF
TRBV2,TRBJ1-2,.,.,TGCGCCAGCAGTGACAGTTCCTATGGCTACACCTTC,CASSDSSYGYTF
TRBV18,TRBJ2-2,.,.,TGTGCCAGCTCACCAAATCCGGCGACAGGGAACACCGGGGAGCTGTTTTTT,CASSPNPATGNTGELFF
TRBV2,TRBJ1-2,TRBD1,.,TGTGCCAGCAGGGCACAGGGGGCGGGCAACTATGGCTACACCTTC,CASRAQGAGNYGYTF